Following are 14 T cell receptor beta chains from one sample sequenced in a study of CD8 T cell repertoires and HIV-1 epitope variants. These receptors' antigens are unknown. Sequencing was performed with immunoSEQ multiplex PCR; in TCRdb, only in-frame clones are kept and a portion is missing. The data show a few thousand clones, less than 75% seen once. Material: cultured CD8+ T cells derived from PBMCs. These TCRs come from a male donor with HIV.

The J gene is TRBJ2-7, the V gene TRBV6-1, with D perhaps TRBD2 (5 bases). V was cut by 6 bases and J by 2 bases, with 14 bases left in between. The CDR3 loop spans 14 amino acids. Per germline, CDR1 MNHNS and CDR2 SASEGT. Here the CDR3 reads CASSRDLGTYEQYF. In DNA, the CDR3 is TGTGCCAGCAGCCGGGATCTAGGGACCTACGAGCAGTACTTC.

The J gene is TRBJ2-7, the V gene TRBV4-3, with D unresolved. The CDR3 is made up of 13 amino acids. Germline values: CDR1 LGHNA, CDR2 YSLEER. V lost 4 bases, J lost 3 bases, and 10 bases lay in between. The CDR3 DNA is TGCGCCAGCAGCCGTATACTCGACTACGAGCAGTACTTC. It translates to CASSRILDYEQYF.

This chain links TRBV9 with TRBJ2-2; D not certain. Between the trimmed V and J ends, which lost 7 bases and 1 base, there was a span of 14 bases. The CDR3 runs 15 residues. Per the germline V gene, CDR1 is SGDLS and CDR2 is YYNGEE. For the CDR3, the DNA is TGTGCCAGCTCGGAAGGGTTCTGGAACACCGGGGAGCTGTTTTTT. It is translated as CASSEGFWNTGELFF.

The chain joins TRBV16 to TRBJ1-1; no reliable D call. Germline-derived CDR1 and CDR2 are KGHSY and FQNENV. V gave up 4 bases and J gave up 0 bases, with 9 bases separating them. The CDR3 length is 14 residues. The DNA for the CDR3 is TGTGCCAGCAGCCTAAATACTTTGAACACTGAAGCTTTCTTT. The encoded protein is CASSLNTLNTEAFF.

CDR3: CASSFDREGQEKLFF. CDR3 DNA sequence: TGTGCCAGCAGTTTTGATAGGGAAGGACAGGAAAAACTGTTTTTT. The chain links TRBV27 to TRBJ1-4, with TRBD1 as a possible D gene (6 bases). CDR1 is MNHEY, CDR2 SMNVEV, per germline (reference sequence). The germline V and J ends were trimmed by 3 bases and 8 bases, with 16 bases remaining between them. The CDR3 extends over 15 amino acids.

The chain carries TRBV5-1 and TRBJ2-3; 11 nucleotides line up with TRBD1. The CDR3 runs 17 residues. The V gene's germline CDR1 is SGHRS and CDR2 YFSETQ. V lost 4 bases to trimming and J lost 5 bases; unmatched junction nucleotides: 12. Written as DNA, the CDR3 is TGCGCCAGCAGCCACTCCTTAGGACAGGGGGCTAAAGATACGCAGTATTTT. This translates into CASSHSLGQGAKDTQYF.

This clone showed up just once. In DNA, the CDR3 is TGTGCCAGCAGCTCCAGGGGGCCGTCCACTAATGAAAAACTGTTTTTT. Translating gives CASSSRGPSTNEKLFF. The chain recombines TRBV7-6 with TRBJ1-4; 8 bases are shared with TRBD1. CDR1 and CDR2 from the germline V gene are SGHVS and FNYEAQ. The CDR3 consists of 16 residues. V shed 4 bases, J shed 2 bases, and the junction held 6 bases outside the gene matches.

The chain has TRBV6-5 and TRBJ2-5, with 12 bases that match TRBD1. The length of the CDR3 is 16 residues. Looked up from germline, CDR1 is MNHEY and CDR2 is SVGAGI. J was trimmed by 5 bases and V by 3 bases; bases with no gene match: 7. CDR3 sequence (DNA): TGTGCCAGCAGTTATACGGGACAGGGGGCCGGGGAGACCCAGTACTTC. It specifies CASSYTGQGAGETQYF.

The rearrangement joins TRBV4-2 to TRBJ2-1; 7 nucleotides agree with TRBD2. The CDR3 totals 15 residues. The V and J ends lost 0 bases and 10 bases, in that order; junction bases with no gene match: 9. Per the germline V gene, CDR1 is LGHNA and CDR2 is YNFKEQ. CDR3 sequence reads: CASSQESGGVGEQFF. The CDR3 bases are TGTGCCAGCAGCCAAGAAAGTGGGGGGGTAGGGGAGCAGTTCTTC.

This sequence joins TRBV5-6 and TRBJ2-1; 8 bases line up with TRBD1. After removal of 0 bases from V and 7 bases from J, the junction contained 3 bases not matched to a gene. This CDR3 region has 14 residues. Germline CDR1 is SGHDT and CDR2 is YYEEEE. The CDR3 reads CASSLVQGANEQFF. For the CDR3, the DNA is TGTGCCAGCAGCTTGGTGCAGGGGGCAAATGAGCAGTTCTTC.

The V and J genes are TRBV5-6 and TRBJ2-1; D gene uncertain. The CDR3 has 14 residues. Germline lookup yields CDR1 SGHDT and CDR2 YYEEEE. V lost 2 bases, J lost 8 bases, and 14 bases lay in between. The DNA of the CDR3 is TGTGCCAGCAGCTTTAACCTCGACGGCTATGAGCAGTTCTTC. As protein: CASSFNLDGYEQFF.

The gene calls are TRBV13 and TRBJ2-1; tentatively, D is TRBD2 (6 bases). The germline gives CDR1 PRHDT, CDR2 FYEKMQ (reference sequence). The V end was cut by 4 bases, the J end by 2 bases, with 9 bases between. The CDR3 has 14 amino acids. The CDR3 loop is CASSSGGPYNEQFF. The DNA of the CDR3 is TGTGCCAGCAGCTCCGGGGGACCCTACAATGAGCAGTTCTTC.

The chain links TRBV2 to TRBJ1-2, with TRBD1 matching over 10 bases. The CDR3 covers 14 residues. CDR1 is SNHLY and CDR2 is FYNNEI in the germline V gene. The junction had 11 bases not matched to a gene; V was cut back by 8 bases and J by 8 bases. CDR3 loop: CASRLGDRGWGYTF. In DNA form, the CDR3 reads TGTGCCAGCCGTTTAGGGGACAGGGGATGGGGCTACACCTTC.

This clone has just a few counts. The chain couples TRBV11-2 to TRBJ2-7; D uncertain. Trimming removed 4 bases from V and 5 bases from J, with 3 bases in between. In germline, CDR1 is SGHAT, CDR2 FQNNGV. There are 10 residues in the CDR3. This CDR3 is CASSYDEQYF. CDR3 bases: TGTGCCAGCAGCTATGACGAGCAGTACTTC.